This TCR beta chain was captured by sequencing in a study of OX40 agonist ivuxolimab in advanced cancers. On the study more broadly: A male proportion of about 84% was recorded, with mean age around 62 years and range 23 to 79. Study results and limitations: Expanded peripheral T cells had an undetermined antigen specificity.

The data were produced by immunoSEQ multiplex PCR, yet TCRdb's version contains in-frame clones alone and is incomplete. Here the sample spans about 90,000 clones, roughly 89% being singletons. The junction had 1 base not matched to a gene; V was cut back by 6 bases and J by 2 bases. This CDR3 region has 13 residues. The germline V gene encodes CDR1 MDHEN and CDR2 SYDVKM. Worth noting for this clone: The target antigen is unknown.

This sequence was found in an adult with an advanced solid tumor such as melanoma, head and neck, liver or kidney cancer. The genes are TRBV28 and TRBJ2-7; 10 nucleotides align to TRBD2. Sample: CD4+ or CD8+ T cells sorted from blood, taken in a trial of the OX40 agonist ivuxolimab. The CDR3 region has the DNA TGTGCCAGCAGAACTAGCGGGACCTACGAGCAGTACTTC. It codes for CASRTSGTYEQYF.